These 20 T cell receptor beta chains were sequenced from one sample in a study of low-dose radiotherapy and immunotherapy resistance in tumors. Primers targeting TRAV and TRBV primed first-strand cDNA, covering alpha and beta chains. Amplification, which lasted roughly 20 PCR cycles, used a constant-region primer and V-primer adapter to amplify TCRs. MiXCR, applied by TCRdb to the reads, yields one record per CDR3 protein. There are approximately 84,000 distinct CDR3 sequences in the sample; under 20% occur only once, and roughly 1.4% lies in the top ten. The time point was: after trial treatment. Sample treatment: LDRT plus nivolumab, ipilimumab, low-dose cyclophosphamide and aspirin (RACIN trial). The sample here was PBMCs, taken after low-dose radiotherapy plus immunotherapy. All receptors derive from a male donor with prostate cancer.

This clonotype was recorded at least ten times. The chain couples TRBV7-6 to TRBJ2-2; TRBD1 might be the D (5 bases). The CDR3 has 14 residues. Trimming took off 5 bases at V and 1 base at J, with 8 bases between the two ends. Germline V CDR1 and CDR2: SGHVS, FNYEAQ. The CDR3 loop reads CASSQTENTGELFF. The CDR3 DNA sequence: TGTGCCAGCAGCCAGACAGAGAACACCGGGGAGCTGTTTTTT.

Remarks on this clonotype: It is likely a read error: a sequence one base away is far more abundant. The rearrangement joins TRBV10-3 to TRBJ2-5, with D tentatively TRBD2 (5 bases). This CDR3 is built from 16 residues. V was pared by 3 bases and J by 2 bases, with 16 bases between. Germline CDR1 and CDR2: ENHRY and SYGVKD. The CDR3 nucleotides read TGTGCCATCAGTGAATCCCTGGCTAGAGGGCAAGAGACCCAGTACTTC. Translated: CAISESLARGQETQYF.

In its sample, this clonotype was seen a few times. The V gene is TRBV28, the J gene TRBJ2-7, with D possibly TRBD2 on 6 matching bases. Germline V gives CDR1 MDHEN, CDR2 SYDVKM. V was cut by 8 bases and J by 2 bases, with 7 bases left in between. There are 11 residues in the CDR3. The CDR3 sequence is CASGLPYEQYF. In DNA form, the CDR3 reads TGTGCCAGCGGACTACCCTACGAGCAGTACTTC.

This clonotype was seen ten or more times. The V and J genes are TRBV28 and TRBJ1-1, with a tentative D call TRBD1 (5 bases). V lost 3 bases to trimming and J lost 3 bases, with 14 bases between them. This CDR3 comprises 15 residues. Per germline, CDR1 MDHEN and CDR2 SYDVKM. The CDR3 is CASSFWAGRYTEAFF. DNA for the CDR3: TGTGCCAGCAGTTTCTGGGCAGGGCGGTACACTGAAGCTTTCTTT.

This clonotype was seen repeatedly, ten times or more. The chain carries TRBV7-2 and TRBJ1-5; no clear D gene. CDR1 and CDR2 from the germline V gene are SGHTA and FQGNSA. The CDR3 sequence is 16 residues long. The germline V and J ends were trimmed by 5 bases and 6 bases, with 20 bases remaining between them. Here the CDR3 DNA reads TGTGCCAGCAGCCCTAGGTCAGCAGGAGAGGGTCAGCCCCAGCATTTT. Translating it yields CASSPRSAGEGQPQHF.

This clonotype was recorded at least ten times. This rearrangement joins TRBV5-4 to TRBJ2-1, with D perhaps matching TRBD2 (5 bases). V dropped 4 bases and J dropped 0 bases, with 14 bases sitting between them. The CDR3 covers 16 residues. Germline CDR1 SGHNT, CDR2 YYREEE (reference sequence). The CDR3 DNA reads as TGTGCCAGCAGCAGCAAAGGACTTCCCTCCTACAATGAGCAGTTCTTC. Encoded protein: CASSSKGLPSYNEQFF. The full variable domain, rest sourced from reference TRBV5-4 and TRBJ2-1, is ETGVTQSPTHLIKTRGQQVTLRCSSQSGHNTVSWYQQALGQGPQFIFQYYREEENGRGNFPPRFSGLQFPNYSSELNVNALELDDSALYLCASSSKGLPSYNEQFFGPGTRLTVL.

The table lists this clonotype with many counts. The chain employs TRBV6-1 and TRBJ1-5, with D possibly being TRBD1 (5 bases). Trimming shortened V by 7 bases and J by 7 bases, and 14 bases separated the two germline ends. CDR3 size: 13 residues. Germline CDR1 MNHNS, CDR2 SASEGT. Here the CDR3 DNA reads TGTGCCAGCACCAACAGGTCGGGACAGCCCCAGCATTTT. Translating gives CASTNRSGQPQHF.

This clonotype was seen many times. This CDR3 is CASGLLTSGSTDTQYF. The CDR3 region has the DNA TGTGCCAGCGGCCTCCTGACTAGCGGGAGCACAGATACGCAGTATTTT. This chain uses TRBV27 with TRBJ2-3; 10 nucleotides agree with TRBD2. From germline, CDR1 is MNHEY and CDR2 SMNVEV (reference sequence). This CDR3 is built from 16 residues. Trimming cost V 8 bases and J 0 bases; bases outside gene matches: 8.

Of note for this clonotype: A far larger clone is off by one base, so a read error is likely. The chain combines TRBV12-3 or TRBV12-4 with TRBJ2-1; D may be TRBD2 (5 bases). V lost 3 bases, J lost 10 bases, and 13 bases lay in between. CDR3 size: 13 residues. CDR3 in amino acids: CASSLTTSFEQFF. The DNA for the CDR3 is TGTGCCAGCAGTTTGACTACGTCGTTCGAGCAGTTCTTC.

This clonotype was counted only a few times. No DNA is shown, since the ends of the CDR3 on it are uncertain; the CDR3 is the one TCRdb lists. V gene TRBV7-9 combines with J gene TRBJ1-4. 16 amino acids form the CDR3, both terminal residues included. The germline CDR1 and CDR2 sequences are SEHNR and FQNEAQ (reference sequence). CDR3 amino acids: CASSFPSTTNEKLFFF.

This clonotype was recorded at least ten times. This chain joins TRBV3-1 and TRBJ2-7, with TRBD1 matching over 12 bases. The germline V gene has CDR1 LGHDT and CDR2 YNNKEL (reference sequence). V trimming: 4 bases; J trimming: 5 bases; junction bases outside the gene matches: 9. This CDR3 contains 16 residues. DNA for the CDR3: TGTGCCAGCAGCCTAGGGGGACAGGGGGCTTTCCACGAGCAGTACTTC. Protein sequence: CASSLGGQGAFHEQYF.

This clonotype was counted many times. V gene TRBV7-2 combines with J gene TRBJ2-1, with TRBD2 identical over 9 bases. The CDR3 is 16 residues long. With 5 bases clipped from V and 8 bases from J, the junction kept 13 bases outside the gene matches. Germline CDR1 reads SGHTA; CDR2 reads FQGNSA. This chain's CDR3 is CASSVASGNRWDEQFF. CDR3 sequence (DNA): TGTGCCAGCAGCGTCGCTAGCGGGAATCGTTGGGATGAGCAGTTCTTC.

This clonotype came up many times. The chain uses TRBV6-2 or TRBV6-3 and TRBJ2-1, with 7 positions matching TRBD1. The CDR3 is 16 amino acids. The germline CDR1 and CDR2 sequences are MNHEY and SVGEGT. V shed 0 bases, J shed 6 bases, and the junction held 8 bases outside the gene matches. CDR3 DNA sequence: TGTGCCAGCAGTTACTCGGGACAGTATTCCCCCAATGAGCAGTTCTTC. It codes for CASSYSGQYSPNEQFF.

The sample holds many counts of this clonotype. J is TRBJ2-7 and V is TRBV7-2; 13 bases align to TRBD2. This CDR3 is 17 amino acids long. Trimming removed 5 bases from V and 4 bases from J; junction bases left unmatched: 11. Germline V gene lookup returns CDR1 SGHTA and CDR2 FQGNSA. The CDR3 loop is CASSPRTSGGGGYEQYF. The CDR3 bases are TGTGCCAGCAGCCCACGGACTAGCGGGGGTGGGGGATACGAGCAGTACTTC.

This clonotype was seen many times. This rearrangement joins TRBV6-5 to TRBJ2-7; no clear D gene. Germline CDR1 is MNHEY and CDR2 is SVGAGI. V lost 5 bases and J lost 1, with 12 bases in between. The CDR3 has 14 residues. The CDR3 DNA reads TGTGCCAGCAGTACCTACACGCGATCCTACGAGCAGTACTTC. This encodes CASSTYTRSYEQYF.

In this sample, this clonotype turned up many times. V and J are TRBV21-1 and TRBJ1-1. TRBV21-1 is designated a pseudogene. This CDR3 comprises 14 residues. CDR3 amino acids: CASSELRQSRKAFF. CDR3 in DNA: TGTGCCAGCAGCGAGCTCAGGCAGTCGAGGAAAGCTTTCTTT.

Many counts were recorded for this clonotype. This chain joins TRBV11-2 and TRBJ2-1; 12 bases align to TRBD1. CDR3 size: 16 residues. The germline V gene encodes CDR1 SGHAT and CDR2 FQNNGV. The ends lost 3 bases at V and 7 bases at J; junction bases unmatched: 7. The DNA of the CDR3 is TGTGCCAGCAGCTTTGGGACAGGGGGCTGGGGAAATGAGCAGTTCTTC. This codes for CASSFGTGGWGNEQFF.

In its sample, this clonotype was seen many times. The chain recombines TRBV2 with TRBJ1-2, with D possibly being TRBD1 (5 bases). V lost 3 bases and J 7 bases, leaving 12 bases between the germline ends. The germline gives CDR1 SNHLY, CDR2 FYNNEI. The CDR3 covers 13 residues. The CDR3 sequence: CASSDQGRAGYTF. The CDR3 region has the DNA TGTGCCAGCAGTGACCAGGGACGGGCTGGCTACACCTTC.

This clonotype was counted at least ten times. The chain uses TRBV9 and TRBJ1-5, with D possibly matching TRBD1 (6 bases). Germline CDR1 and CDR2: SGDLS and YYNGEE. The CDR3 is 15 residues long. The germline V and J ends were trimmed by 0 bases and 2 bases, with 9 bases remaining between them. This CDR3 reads CASSVGGGGNQPQHF. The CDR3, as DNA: TGTGCCAGCAGCGTAGGAGGGGGGGGCAATCAGCCCCAGCATTTT. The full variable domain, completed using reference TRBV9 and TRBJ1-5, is DSGVTQTPKHLITATGQRVTLRCSPRSGDLSVYWYQQSLDQGLQFLIQYYNGEERAKGNILERFSAQQFPDLHSELNLSSLELGDSALYFCASSVGGGGNQPQHFGDGTRLSIL.

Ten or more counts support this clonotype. The CDR3 sequence is CASSVSTSLLIGELFF. Written as DNA, the CDR3 is TGTGCCAGCAGCGTATCTACTAGCCTATTAATCGGGGAGCTGTTTTTT. The V gene is TRBV9, the J gene TRBJ2-2; a weak D match, TRBD2 (6 bases). Trimming cost V 1 base and J 7 bases, with 17 bases left between them. The CDR3 is made up of 16 amino acids. The germline V gene encodes CDR1 SGDLS and CDR2 YYNGEE.